This T cell receptor beta chain appears in the sequencing data of a study of cytomegalovirus exposure and HLA in healthy donors. All the people who gave samples were healthy bone marrow donors. CDR3 length equals 12 residues. CDR1 is SGHNT and CDR2 is YENEEA in the germline V gene. V was pared by 5 bases and J by 0 bases, with 3 bases between. It was with 60 Vbeta and 13 Jbeta primers that the PCR ran. Only in-frame clones appear in the TCRdb table, and some are missing; sequencing was by immunoSEQ multiplex PCR. The repertoire consists of 120,000 or so clones, with around 74% occurring once and the leading ten covering roughly 6%.

Sequencing was carried out using PBMCs. This rearrangement joins TRBV11-3 to TRBJ2-3; D remains ambiguous. The receptor was isolated from a woman aged 45-60 years in good health and CMV-seropositive. This CDR3 is CASSLSTDTQYF. CDR3 nucleotides: TGTGCCAGCAGCCTCAGCACAGATACGCAGTATTTT.